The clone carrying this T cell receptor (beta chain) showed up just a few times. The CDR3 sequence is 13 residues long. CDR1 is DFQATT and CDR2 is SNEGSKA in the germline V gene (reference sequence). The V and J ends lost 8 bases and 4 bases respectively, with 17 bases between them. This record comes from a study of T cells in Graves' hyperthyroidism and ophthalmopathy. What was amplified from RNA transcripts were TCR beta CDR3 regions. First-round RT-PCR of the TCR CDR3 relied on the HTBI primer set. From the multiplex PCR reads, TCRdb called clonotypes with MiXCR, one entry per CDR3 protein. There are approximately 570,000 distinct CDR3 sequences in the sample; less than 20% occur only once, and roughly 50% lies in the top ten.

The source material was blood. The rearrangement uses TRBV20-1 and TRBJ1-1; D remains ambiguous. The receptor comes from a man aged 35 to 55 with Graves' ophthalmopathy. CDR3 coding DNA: TGCAGTACCCAGGACCGATGGGGCACTGAAGCTTTCTTT. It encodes CSTQDRWGTEAFF.